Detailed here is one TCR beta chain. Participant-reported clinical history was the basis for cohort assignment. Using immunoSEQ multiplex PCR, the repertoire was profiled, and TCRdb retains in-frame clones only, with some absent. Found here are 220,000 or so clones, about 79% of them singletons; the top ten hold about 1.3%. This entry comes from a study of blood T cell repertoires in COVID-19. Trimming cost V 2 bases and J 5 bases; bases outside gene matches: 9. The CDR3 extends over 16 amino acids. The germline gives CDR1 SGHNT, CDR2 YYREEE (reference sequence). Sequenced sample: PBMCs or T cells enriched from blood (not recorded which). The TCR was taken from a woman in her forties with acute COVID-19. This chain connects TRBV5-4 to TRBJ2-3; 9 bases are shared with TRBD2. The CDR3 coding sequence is TGTGCCAGCAGCTTAGGCCTAGCGGGGACCCGAGATACGCAGTATTTT. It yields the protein CASSLGLAGTRDTQYF.